These 5 T cell receptor beta chains share one sample of origin, sequenced in a study of blood T cell repertoires in COVID-19. Using immunoSEQ multiplex PCR, the repertoire was profiled, and TCRdb retains in-frame clones only, with some absent. The repertoire has 88,000 or so clones, roughly 80% of them found once; the top ten carry over 9.5%. Sequencing input: peripheral blood. These receptors were obtained from a man older than 75 with acute or convalescent COVID-19.

This sequence joins TRBV6-1 and TRBJ1-2; 7 bases are shared with TRBD1. The CDR3 is made up of 19 amino acids. With V trimmed by 2 bases and J by 0 bases, 15 bases remained unmatched. Germline CDR1 is MNHNS and CDR2 is SASEGT. CDR3 nucleotide sequence: TGTGCCAGCAGTGAACCGCCCGGCAGGGGGGACAATACTAACTATGGCTACACCTTC. It specifies CASSEPPGRGDNTNYGYTF.

The chain is built from TRBV5-5 and TRBJ2-1, with 11 nucleotides matching TRBD1. Germline V gene sequence: CDR1 SGHKS, CDR2 YYEKEE (reference sequence). V shed 0 bases, J shed 7 bases, and the junction held 3 bases outside the gene matches. This CDR3 is built from 15 residues. CDR3 loop: CASSLADRGLNEQFF. CDR3 bases: TGTGCCAGCAGCTTGGCGGACAGGGGGCTGAATGAGCAGTTCTTC. The whole variable domain, remainder taken from reference TRBV5-5 and TRBJ2-1, is DAGVTQSPTHLIKTRGQQVTLRCSPISGHKSVSWYQQVLGQGPQFIFQYYEKEERGRGNFPDRFSARQFPNYSSELNVNALLLGDSALYLCASSLADRGLNEQFFGPGTRLTVL.

This chain joins TRBV27 and TRBJ2-7; D might be TRBD1 (6 bases). CDR1 is MNHEY, CDR2 SMNVEV, per germline (reference sequence). V gave up 4 bases and J gave up 2 bases, with 12 bases separating them. This CDR3 spans 14 amino acids. CDR3 amino acids: CASSSSTGPYEQYF. CDR3 coding DNA: TGTGCCAGCAGTTCATCGACAGGCCCCTACGAGCAGTACTTC.

This clone came up once. The chain joins TRBV5-6 to TRBJ1-3; D remains ambiguous. CDR1 SGHDT and CDR2 YYEEEE come from the germline V gene. This CDR3 has 14 amino acids. V lost 6 bases and J lost 0, with 10 bases in between. CDR3: CASNPGGSGNTIYF. The CDR3 region has the DNA TGTGCCAGCAACCCCGGCGGCTCTGGAAACACCATATATTTT.

The chain recombines TRBV19 with TRBJ2-5; the match to TRBD1 covers 9 bases. J lost 5 bases, V lost 4 bases, and 11 bases had no gene match. This CDR3 contains 16 residues. Germline-derived CDR1 and CDR2 are LNHDA and SQIVND (reference sequence). CDR3 sequence reads: CASSTFGQGLGETQYF. The CDR3 coding sequence is TGTGCCAGTAGTACTTTTGGACAGGGGCTTGGGGAGACCCAGTACTTC.